This entry is about one TCR beta chain. The junction departs from germline at one end; a sequencing error may be responsible. Other DNA sequences in this specimen translate into the identical CDR3. The record originates from a study of blood T cell repertoires in COVID-19. Seattle cases were enrolled at active infection and followed longitudinally. The data were produced by immunoSEQ multiplex PCR, yet TCRdb's version contains in-frame clones alone and is incomplete. Among about 130,000 clones listed, approximately 90% were seen once. The material sequenced was peripheral blood. The TCR was taken from a man in his sixties with COVID-19, enrolled during active disease.

In DNA, the CDR3 is TGCGCCTTGGCGGGGGACAATGAGCAGTTCTTC. Translating it yields CALAGDNEQFF. The rearrangement joins TRBV28 to TRBJ2-1, with 7 bases lining up with TRBD2. CDR3 size: 11 residues. In germline, CDR1 is MDHEN, CDR2 SYDVKM.